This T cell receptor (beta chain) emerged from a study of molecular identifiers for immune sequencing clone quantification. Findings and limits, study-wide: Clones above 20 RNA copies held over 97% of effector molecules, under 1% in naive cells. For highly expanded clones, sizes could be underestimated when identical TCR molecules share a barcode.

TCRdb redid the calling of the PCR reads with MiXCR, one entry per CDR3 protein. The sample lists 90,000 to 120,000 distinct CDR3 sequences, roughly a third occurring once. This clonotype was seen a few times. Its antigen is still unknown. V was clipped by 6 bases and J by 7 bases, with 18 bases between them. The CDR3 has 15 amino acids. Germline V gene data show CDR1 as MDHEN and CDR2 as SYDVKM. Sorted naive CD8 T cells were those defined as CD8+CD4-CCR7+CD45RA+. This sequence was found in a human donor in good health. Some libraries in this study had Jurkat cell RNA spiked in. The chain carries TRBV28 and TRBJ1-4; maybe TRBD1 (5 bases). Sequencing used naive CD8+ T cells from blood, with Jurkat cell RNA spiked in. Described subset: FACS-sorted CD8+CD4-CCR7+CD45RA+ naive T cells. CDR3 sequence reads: CASSRYGGPAEKLFF. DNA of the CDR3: TGTGCCAGCAGCCGGTACGGGGGTCCGGCTGAAAAACTGTTTTTT.